Listed below are T cell receptor beta chains from one sample, sequenced in a study of cytomegalovirus exposure and HLA in healthy donors. Generated by immunoSEQ multiplex PCR, the TCRdb table keeps only in-frame clones and is missing some. In the table there are around 230,000 clones, 85% of which are singletons. The specimen was PBMCs. Source of these receptors: a girl aged 2 to 10 in good health and CMV-seronegative. Each CDR3 is given with its conserved first and last residue. D genes are given only for firm matches. Clone size appears in some rows only: once, few, many, or a class for an expanded clone.

clone size	V gene	J gene	D gene	CDR3 DNA	CDR3 protein
-	TRBV2	TRBJ2-2	TRBD1	TGTGCCAGCAGTGCTATATCGGACAGGGTCGGGGAGCTGTTTTTT	CASSAISDRVGELFF
-	TRBV6-1	TRBJ2-7	TRBD1	TGTGCCAGCAGTGACCGGGACAGACTCTACGAGCAGTACTTC	CASSDRDRLYEQYF
once	TRBV18	TRBJ2-3	-	TGTGCCAGCTCACCCTCTGGCGGGGATGCAGATACGCAGTATTTT	CASSPSGGDADTQYF
-	TRBV28	TRBJ2-7	TRBD1	TGTGCCAGCAGTACGCGGACAGGGGGCAGATACGAGCAGTACTTC	CASSTRTGGRYEQYF
-	TRBV27	TRBJ1-4	-	TGTGCCAGCAGTCCCCGGGTGTCAACTAATGAAAAACTGTTTTTT	CASSPRVSTNEKLFF
-	TRBV6-5	TRBJ1-2	-	TGTGCCAGCAGTTACTCTCGGCAGGGCGACTATGGCTACACCTTC	CASSYSRQGDYGYTF
-	TRBV5-1	TRBJ1-2	-	TGCGCCAGCTCCGAAGGCAGGGAACGGGATGGCTACACCTTC	CASSEGRERDGYTF
-	TRBV5-6	TRBJ1-3	-	TGTGCCAGCAGCTGGAGACTCAGCTCTGGAAACACCATATATTTT	CASSWRLSSGNTIYF
-	TRBV5-1	TRBJ2-5	TRBD2	TGCGCCAGCAGCTTGGGACTAGCGGGAGAGACCCAGTACTTC	CASSLGLAGETQYF
-	TRBV7-6	TRBJ1-1	-	TGTGCCAGCAGCTCCCAACCAAAAGGGGGAATATCTGAAGCTTTCTTT	CASSSQPKGGISEAFF
-	TRBV28	TRBJ2-5	TRBD2	TGTGCCAGCAGCCGGGGACTAGCGGGTGAAGAGACCCAGTACTTC	CASSRGLAGEETQYF
-	TRBV5-1	TRBJ1-1	-	TGCGCCAGCAGCTTGGCGGTCGGGGGTGAAGCTTTCTTT	CASSLAVGGEAFF
once	TRBV5-6	TRBJ2-7	TRBD1	TGTGCCAGCAGCCAGGCCCTGGGGACAGCCCTCTACGAGCAGTACTTC	CASSQALGTALYEQYF
-	TRBV2	TRBJ2-3	-	TGTGCCAGCAGTATAGACGTTGAGGAAAGCACAGATACGCAGTATTTT	CASSIDVEESTDTQYF
-	TRBV27	TRBJ1-2	-	TGTGCCAGCAGTTTATATCCGGGGAGGGGGAGCGGCTACACCTTC	CASSLYPGRGSGYTF
few	TRBV30	TRBJ2-7	-	TGTGCCTGGTCCTTCTCCCATAGCGAGCAGTACTTC	CAWSFSHSEQYF
-	TRBV4-1	TRBJ2-1	TRBD2	TGCGCCAGCAGCCCCTGGACTAGCGGGGGGGCCCCGGGTACGATCTTC	CASSPWTSGGAPGTIF
-	TRBV7-6	TRBJ2-2	-	TGTGCCAGCAGCCGGAGGGTCGATCCCGGGGAGCTGTTTTTT	CASSRRVDPGELFF
once	TRBV29-1	TRBJ2-5	-	TGCAGCGTTGAACCAACAGGACACCAAGAGACCCAGTACTTC	CSVEPTGHQETQYF
-	TRBV9	TRBJ1-5	TRBD1	TGTGCCAGCGGACAGGGCCAGCCCCAGCATTTT	CASGQGQPQHF
-	TRBV2	TRBJ1-5	-	TGTGCCAGCAGTGAAGCTCCGGGTGATCAGCCCCAGCATTTT	CASSEAPGDQPQHF
-	TRBV4-1	TRBJ2-3	-	TGCGCCAGCAATGATCCCGTGCGTCGCGCTACGCAGTATTTT	CASNDPVRRATQYF
-	TRBV5-1	TRBJ1-5	-	TGCGCCAGCAGCTTGGACGGACAGAATCAGCCCCAGCATTTT	CASSLDGQNQPQHF
-	TRBV6-5	TRBJ1-1	-	TGTGCCAGCAGTACCCCGGGACACCAGAACACTGAAGCTTTCTTT	CASSTPGHQNTEAFF
-	TRBV5-1	TRBJ2-5	TRBD2	TGCGCCAGCAGCTTGTCTCTAGCGGGAGTTCGAGAGACCCAGTACTTC	CASSLSLAGVRETQYF
-	TRBV7-9	TRBJ1-2	-	TGTGCCAGCAGCCCGAGTTCCGACAGGTTCTATGGCTACACCTTC	CASSPSSDRFYGYTF
-	TRBV7-2	TRBJ2-7	TRBD2	TGTGCCAGCAGCCGACTAGCGGGGACCTACGAGCAGTACTTC	CASSRLAGTYEQYF
-	TRBV10-1	TRBJ2-3	-	TGCGCCAGCAGTGATAGTCGCACAGATACGCAGTATTTT	CASSDSRTDTQYF
-	TRBV6-6	TRBJ1-1	-	TGTGCCAGCAGTTACTCCCCGGGGACTGAAGCTTTCTTT	CASSYSPGTEAFF
-	TRBV11-2	TRBJ2-7	TRBD2	TGTGCCAGCAGCTCGGGGCTAGCGGGTGTCTGGTACGAGCAGTACTTC	CASSSGLAGVWYEQYF
few	TRBV6-5	TRBJ2-3	TRBD1	TGTGCCAGCAGCTCAGGACAGGTGACCACAGATACGCAGTATTTT	CASSSGQVTTDTQYF
-	TRBV9	TRBJ2-5	-	TGTGCCAGCAGCCTCGGGACTCGAGAGACCCAGTACTTC	CASSLGTRETQYF
-	TRBV7-9	TRBJ1-2	-	TGTGCCAGCAGCGAGGGTCTGTACCGAGGCTACACCTTC	CASSEGLYRGYTF
-	TRBV30	TRBJ2-7	-	TGTGCCTGGAAACGGGCAGGACTCTCCTACGAGCAGTACTTC	CAWKRAGLSYEQYF
once	TRBV30	TRBJ2-7	TRBD2	TGTGCCTGGAGGAGGGCGAAGACTAGCGGGGGTCGGGAGCAGTACTTC	CAWRRAKTSGGREQYF
few	TRBV7-2	TRBJ2-3	-	TGTGCCAGCAGCTTCGGCGGGACGACAGATACGCAGTATTTT	CASSFGGTTDTQYF
few	TRBV7-9	TRBJ1-6	TRBD1	TGTGCCAGCAGCTCACCGGGACAGGGGAAGAATTCACCCCTCCACTTT	CASSSPGQGKNSPLHF
-	TRBV5-1	TRBJ2-3	TRBD2	TGCGCCAGCAGCTTAGCGGGAGTCGAAGATACGCAGTATTTT	CASSLAGVEDTQYF
-	TRBV7-9	TRBJ2-2	-	TGTGCCAGCAGCTTCGATAAATACAGGGTTACGAACACCGGGGAGCTGTTTTTT	CASSFDKYRVTNTGELFF
-	TRBV27	TRBJ1-1	-	TGTGCCAGCAGTTTCAAGTCAGGGGCGGGTAGAGAAGCTTTCTTT	CASSFKSGAGREAFF
-	TRBV5-1	TRBJ2-2	TRBD2	TGCGCCAGCAGCTGGGAGGGACCTACCTCGAACACCGGGGAGCTGTTTTTT	CASSWEGPTSNTGELFF
-	TRBV6-1	TRBJ2-2	-	TGTGCCAGCAGTTCACACGCTTTAGGGGAGCTGTTTTTT	CASSSHALGELFF
-	TRBV10-3	TRBJ1-1	TRBD1	TGTGCCACCAAAGAGGCCCAGGGGGGCCACACTGAAGCTTTCTTT	CATKEAQGGHTEAFF
-	TRBV6-6	TRBJ2-5	TRBD2	TGTGCCAGCAGTTACCTGGGGGGGGAGACCCAGTACTTC	CASSYLGGETQYF
-	TRBV6-6	TRBJ2-1	TRBD2	TGTGCCAGCAGTTCTAGCGGGGCCCGCAATGAGCAGTTCTTC	CASSSSGARNEQFF
-	TRBV19	TRBJ1-1	-	TGTGCCAGTACAGGGACTTCCTCTGAAGCTTTCTTT	CASTGTSSEAFF
-	TRBV21-1	TRBJ1-1	-	TGTGCCAGCAGCAAAAATGCCCCAGCGGGGGATCATAAACTGAACACTGAAGCTTTCTTT	CASSKNAPAGDHKLNTEAFF
-	TRBV5-1	TRBJ1-3	-	TGCGCCAGCAGCACTGCGACAGACTCTGGAAACACCATATATTTT	CASSTATDSGNTIYF
once	TRBV21-1	TRBJ2-7	-	TGTGCCAGCAGCGCCTGGGGGCACGGGGGGCCCAACTACGAGCAGTACTTC	CASSAWGHGGPNYEQYF
-	TRBV27	TRBJ1-5	-	TGTGCCAACGTTGGTCAGTTCAATCAGCCCCAGCATTTT	CANVGQFNQPQHF
-	TRBV6-6	TRBJ2-5	TRBD1	TGTGCCAGCAGTTGGACAGGGCAAGAGACCCAGTACTTC	CASSWTGQETQYF
-	TRBV5-1	TRBJ1-1	TRBD1	TGCGCCAGCAGCTATCAGGGGGCTTTAAACACTGAAGCTTTCTTT	CASSYQGALNTEAFF
-	TRBV19	TRBJ1-1	-	TGTGCCAGTAGTTTCCAGGGTAGGCGGACTGAAGCTTTCTTT	CASSFQGRRTEAFF
-	TRBV25-1	TRBJ1-2	TRBD1	TGTGCCAGCAGTGAATCCAGGGGGCACTATGGCTACACCTTC	CASSESRGHYGYTF
-	TRBV6-5	TRBJ1-1	TRBD1	TGTGCCAGCACCACAGGGGGCCTCGGCACTGAAGCTTTCTTT	CASTTGGLGTEAFF
-	TRBV6-5	TRBJ1-3	TRBD1	TGTGCCAGCAGTTACGACAGGGGAGGAAACACCATATATTTT	CASSYDRGGNTIYF
few	TRBV11-2	TRBJ2-1	TRBD2	TGTGCCAGCAGCTCCCGGGGGGCCTACAATGAGCAGTTCTTC	CASSSRGAYNEQFF